This TCR beta chain was captured in a study of T cell clonotyping in hematopoietic cell transplantation. Study-level findings and limits: Pathologically expanded recipient clonotypes increased progressively from day 30 to day 180 as diversity fell. Graft donor and pretransplant recipient Inverse Simpson Index values predicted broader posttransplant TCR diversity. At the given depth, recipient repertoires were over 97% de novo clonotypes. No sorting was done, leaving CD4 and CD8 contributions mixed.

A remark on this clone: Its antigen is not known.

Produced via immunoSEQ multiplex PCR; TCRdb's table is partial and in-frame only. The sample carries fewer than 15,000 clones, around 90% recorded once. The ends were cut back, 2 bases at V and 2 bases at J, with 8 bases in the middle. CDR3 length equals 13 residues. The V gene's germline CDR1 is SGHRS and CDR2 YFSETQ. This TCR was sampled from a female patient between 50 and 60 years old who had an allogeneic stem cell transplant from an unrelated donor, so the T cells may come from the graft donor. Some clones in this sample may be carry-over from other donors' samples. The V gene is TRBV5-1, the J gene TRBJ2-7; D is undetermined. Sequencing used PBMCs, obtained 100 days after allogeneic stem cell transplant. The CDR3 reads CASSFGPAYEQYF. DNA for the CDR3: TGCGCCAGCAGCTTCGGGCCGGCCTACGAGCAGTACTTC.